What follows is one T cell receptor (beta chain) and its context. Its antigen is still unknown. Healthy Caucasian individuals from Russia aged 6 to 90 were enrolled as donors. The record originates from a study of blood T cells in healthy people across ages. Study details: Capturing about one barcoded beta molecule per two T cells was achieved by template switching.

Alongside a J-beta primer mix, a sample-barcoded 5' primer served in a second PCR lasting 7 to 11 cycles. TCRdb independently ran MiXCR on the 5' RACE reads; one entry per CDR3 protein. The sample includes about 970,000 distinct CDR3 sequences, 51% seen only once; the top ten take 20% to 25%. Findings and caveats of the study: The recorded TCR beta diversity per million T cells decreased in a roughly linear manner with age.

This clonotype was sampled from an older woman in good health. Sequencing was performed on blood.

The CDR3 DNA sequence: TGCAGTGCTAGAGGTGAAATTACCGAGCTAGCCTACAATGAGCAGTACTTC. It translates to CSARGEITELAYNEQYF. The rearrangement joins TRBV20-1 to TRBJ2-1; the D gene is possibly TRBD2 (5 bases). Near its end, the DNA agrees better with TRBJ2-7, so the J call may be wrong. CDR1 and CDR2 from the germline V gene are DFQATT and SNEGSKA (reference sequence). The CDR3 is made up of 17 amino acids.